These T cell receptor beta chains were read from a single sample in a study of cytomegalovirus exposure and HLA in healthy donors. The protocol was immunoSEQ multiplex PCR, while the TCRdb copy is restricted to in-frame clones and leaves out a portion. The sample includes some 150,000 clones, about 88% of them seen just once. The sequenced sample consisted of PBMCs. Receptors were obtained from a young man in good health and CMV-seronegative. CDR3s include the opening cysteine and the closing phenylalanine or tryptophan. D genes are given only for firm matches. Only part of the rows carry a size: once, few, many, or a class if the clone is expanded.

j_call	d_call	clone_size	v_call	cdr3_nt	cdr3_aa
TRBJ2-1	-	-	TRBV7-6	TGTGCCAGCAGCTCGCAGGCTCAGGGATACAATGAGCAGTTCTTC	CASSSQAQGYNEQFF
TRBJ2-1	TRBD2	-	TRBV7-6	TGTGCCAGCAGCTTAGCCCCCCCTCCGGCGGGAGACTACAATGAGCAGTTCTTC	CASSLAPPPAGDYNEQFF
TRBJ1-5	-	-	TRBV30	TGTGCCTGGAGTCTACGGGGTAATCAGCCCCAGCATTTT	CAWSLRGNQPQHF
TRBJ2-5	-	-	TRBV28	TGTGCCAGCAGTCCGGTAACCCGGGTCCAAGAGACCCAGTACTTC	CASSPVTRVQETQYF
TRBJ2-1	TRBD1	-	TRBV6-1	TGTGCCAGCAGTGAACCCCCAGGGGGAAGTGAGCAGTTCTTC	CASSEPPGGSEQFF
TRBJ1-2	-	once	TRBV28	TGTGCCAGCAGTTCTTTTACACAGGGATCTAACTATGGCTACACCTTC	CASSSFTQGSNYGYTF
TRBJ1-1	TRBD1	-	TRBV25-1	TGTGCCAGCAGTGTTCCGGGACAGGGGACTGAAGCTTTCTTT	CASSVPGQGTEAFF
TRBJ2-1	-	once	TRBV5-1	TGCGCCAGCAGCTTGGGACTAGTTGTTGGGAGCTCCTACAATGAGCAGTTCTTC	CASSLGLVVGSSYNEQFF
TRBJ2-7	-	-	TRBV4-1	TGCGCCAGCAGCCAACAGAACCCTAGCTATGAGCAGTACTTC	CASSQQNPSYEQYF
TRBJ1-5	-	few	TRBV4-1	TGCGCCAGCAGCCAAGAGGCCTCTCAGCCCCAGCATTTT	CASSQEASQPQHF
TRBJ2-6	-	-	TRBV7-2	TGTGCCAGCAGCTTAACATCGGGGATACCTGGGGCCAACGTCCTGACTTTC	CASSLTSGIPGANVLTF
TRBJ2-5	-	-	TRBV21-1	TGTGCCAAGAGGACATGGGACTTGCGTCCACGAGAGACCCAGTACTTC	CAKRTWDLRPRETQYF
TRBJ1-6	-	once	TRBV14	TGTGCCAGCACCAACAGTATTAATTCACCCCTCCACTTT	CASTNSINSPLHF
TRBJ2-3	TRBD1	-	TRBV29-1	TGCAGCGTTGTAGAGACAGGGGGAAGCACAGATACGCAGTATTTT	CSVVETGGSTDTQYF
TRBJ1-5	-	-	TRBV7-9	TGTGCCAGCAGCTTAGGACAGACCTATAGCAATCAGCCCCAGCATTTT	CASSLGQTYSNQPQHF
TRBJ2-2	-	-	TRBV13	TGTGCCAGCAGCCCCCGGGCAGGGGCGTCCGGGGAGCTGTTTTTT	CASSPRAGASGELFF
TRBJ2-3	TRBD1	-	TRBV27	TGTGCCAGCAGCGCGGCAGGGGGCGGAACGTCAGATACGCAGTATTTT	CASSAAGGGTSDTQYF
TRBJ2-1	-	-	TRBV4-1	TGCGCCAGCAGCCAACCCGGGGGAGATGAGCAGTTCTTC	CASSQPGGDEQFF
TRBJ1-6	-	once	TRBV19	TGTGCCAGTAGTATCGACAGCCCAGCCGATTCACCCCTCCACTTT	CASSIDSPADSPLHF
TRBJ2-7	-	-	TRBV14	TGTGCCAGCAGCCCAGGGCGGAGGGTTGTATACGAGCAGTACTTC	CASSPGRRVVYEQYF
TRBJ2-7	-	few	TRBV28	TGTGCCAGCAGCCCTACTAGAGCCTACGAGCAGTACTTC	CASSPTRAYEQYF
TRBJ2-7	-	-	TRBV7-2	TGTGCCAGCACCTTTAGCGTGGATTCCGAGCAGTACTTC	CASTFSVDSEQYF
TRBJ2-5	-	-	TRBV27	TGTGCCAGCAGTGGCCTGGACAGCCAAGAGACCCAGTACTTC	CASSGLDSQETQYF
TRBJ1-1	-	-	TRBV18	TGTGCCAGCTCACTCGGGGGTCGAATTCCGAACACTGAAGCTTTCTTT	CASSLGGRIPNTEAFF
TRBJ1-1	-	-	TRBV18	TGTGCCAGCTCACCGACGGGGATCACTGAAGCTTTCTTT	CASSPTGITEAFF
TRBJ2-2	-	-	TRBV18	TGTGCCAGCTCACCACCGGCAGGGAACACCGGGGAGCTGTTTTTT	CASSPPAGNTGELFF
TRBJ2-3	-	-	TRBV6-5	TGTGCCAGCAGGCAACCGGGAAGGACGCAGTATTTT	CASRQPGRTQYF
TRBJ1-6	-	many	TRBV5-1	TGCGCCAGCAGCTTGGAGGGAGGACATAATTCACCCCTCCACTTT	CASSLEGGHNSPLHF
TRBJ1-5	-	few	TRBV6-5	TGTGCCAGCAGGGAGGGCAATCAGCCCCAGCATTTT	CASREGNQPQHF
TRBJ1-3	TRBD1	-	TRBV2	TGTGCCAGCAGTGCAGACAGGGGGCTCGGAAACACCATATATTTT	CASSADRGLGNTIYF
TRBJ1-2	TRBD1	-	TRBV6-5	TGTGCCAGCAGCCTTTTGACAGGGAATAACTATGGCTACACCTTC	CASSLLTGNNYGYTF
TRBJ1-2	-	-	TRBV28	TGTGCCAGCAGCCTCCTCGGTAGAGGCTACACCTTC	CASSLLGRGYTF
TRBJ2-6	-	-	TRBV11-2	TGTGCCAGCAGCTCTGTCTTGTCTGGGGCCAACGTCCTGACTTTC	CASSSVLSGANVLTF
TRBJ1-1	-	-	TRBV11-2	TGTGCCAGCAGCTTCGATAGGAACACTGAAGCTTTCTTT	CASSFDRNTEAFF
TRBJ2-1	TRBD1	many	TRBV6-6	TGTGCCAGCAGTTCGGAGGACAGGTCCTACAATGAGCAGTTCTTC	CASSSEDRSYNEQFF
TRBJ2-7	-	-	TRBV11-2	TGTGCCAGCAGCGCCGCGGGGCCCTACGAGCAGTACTTC	CASSAAGPYEQYF
TRBJ2-2	-	-	TRBV4-3	TGCGCCAGCAGCCAAACAGAAACGAACACCGGGGAGCTGTTTTTT	CASSQTETNTGELFF